The subject of this entry is one TCR beta chain. As yet, its antigen is unknown. J gave up 0 bases and V 6 bases, and 7 bases lay outside the gene matches. The germline V gene encodes CDR1 LNHDA and CDR2 SQIVND (reference sequence). There are 16 residues in the CDR3. Only in-frame clones appear in the TCRdb table, and some are missing; sequencing was by immunoSEQ multiplex PCR. The repertoire holds some 2 million clones, with 90% to 95% as singletons. These data originate in a study of shared clonotypes between healthy human individuals. Study background: The composition of the donors was two women and a few men aged 18 to 49.

Whole-study findings and limits: Of the naive CD4 clonotypes, about 5% were shared across a few donors.

This chain links TRBV19 with TRBJ1-5; 8 nucleotides align to TRBD1. The clonotype comes from a man between 18 and 29 years old in good health. The sequenced sample consisted of naive CD4+ T cells sorted from blood. This sample's subset: CD45RA+ positively selected. The CDR3 coding sequence is TGTGCCAGTAGAAGGACAGGGTACTATAGCAATCAGCCCCAGCATTTT. Translated, it gives CASRRTGYYSNQPQHF.